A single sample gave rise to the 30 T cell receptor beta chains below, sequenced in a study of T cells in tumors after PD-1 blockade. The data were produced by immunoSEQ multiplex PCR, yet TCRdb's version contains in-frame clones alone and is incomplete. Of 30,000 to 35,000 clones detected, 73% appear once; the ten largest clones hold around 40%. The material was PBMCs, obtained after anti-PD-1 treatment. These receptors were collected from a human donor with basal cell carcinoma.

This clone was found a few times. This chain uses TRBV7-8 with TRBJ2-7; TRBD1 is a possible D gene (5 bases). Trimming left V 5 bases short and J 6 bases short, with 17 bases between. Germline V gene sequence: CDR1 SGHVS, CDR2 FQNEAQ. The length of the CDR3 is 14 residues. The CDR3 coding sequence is TGTGCCAGCAGCCCGCGGACAAACTTGGGCGAGCAGTACTTC. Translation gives CASSPRTNLGEQYF. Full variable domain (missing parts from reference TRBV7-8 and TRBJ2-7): GAGVSQSPRYKVAKRGQDVALRCDPISGHVSLFWYQQALGQGPEFLTYFQNEAQLDKSGLPSDRFFAERPEGSVSTLKIQRTQQEDSAVYLCASSPRTNLGEQYFGPGTRLTVT.

CDR3 nucleotide sequence: TGTGCCAGTAGTATAGGTAGGCTGCCCTCTGGAAACACCATATATTTT. Translation gives CASSIGRLPSGNTIYF. The chain employs TRBV19 and TRBJ1-3; D is ambiguous. Germline assignment: CDR1 LNHDA and CDR2 SQIVND (reference sequence). CDR3 length: 16 amino acids. Trimming pared 1 base from V and 0 bases from J, leaving 10 bases between.

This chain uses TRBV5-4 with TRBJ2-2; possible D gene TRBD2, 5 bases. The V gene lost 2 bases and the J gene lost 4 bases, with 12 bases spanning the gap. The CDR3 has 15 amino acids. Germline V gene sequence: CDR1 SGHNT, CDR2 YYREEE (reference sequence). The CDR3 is CASSFGSEGTGELFF. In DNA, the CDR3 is TGTGCCAGCAGCTTTGGTAGCGAGGGCACCGGGGAGCTGTTTTTT.

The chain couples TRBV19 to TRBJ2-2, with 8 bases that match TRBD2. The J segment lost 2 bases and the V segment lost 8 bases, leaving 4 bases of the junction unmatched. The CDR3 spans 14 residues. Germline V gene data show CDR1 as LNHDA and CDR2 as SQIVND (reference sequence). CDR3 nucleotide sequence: TGTGCCAGTGCACTAGCGGCAAACACCGGGGAGCTGTTTTTT. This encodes CASALAANTGELFF.

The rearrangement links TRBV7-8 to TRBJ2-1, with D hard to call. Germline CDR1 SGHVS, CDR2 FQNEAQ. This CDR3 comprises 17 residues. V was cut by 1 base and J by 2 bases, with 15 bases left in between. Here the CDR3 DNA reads TGTGCCAGCAGCTTAGTATGGTCCAGCGCAACCTACAATGAGCAGTTCTTC. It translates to CASSLVWSSATYNEQFF.

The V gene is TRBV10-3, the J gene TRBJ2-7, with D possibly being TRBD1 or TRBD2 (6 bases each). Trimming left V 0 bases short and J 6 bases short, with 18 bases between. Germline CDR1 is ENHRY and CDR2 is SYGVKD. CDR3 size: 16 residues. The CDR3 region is CAISESEGRGASEQYF. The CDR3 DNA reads TGTGCCATCAGTGAGTCTGAGGGTAGGGGGGCGAGCGAGCAGTACTTC.

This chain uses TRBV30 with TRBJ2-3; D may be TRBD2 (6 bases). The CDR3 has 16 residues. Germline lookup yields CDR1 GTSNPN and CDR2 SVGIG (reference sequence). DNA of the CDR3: TGTGCTGTTAGCCCCTACGGGAGAGGGAGCACAGATACGCAGTATTTT. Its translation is CAVSPYGRGSTDTQYF.

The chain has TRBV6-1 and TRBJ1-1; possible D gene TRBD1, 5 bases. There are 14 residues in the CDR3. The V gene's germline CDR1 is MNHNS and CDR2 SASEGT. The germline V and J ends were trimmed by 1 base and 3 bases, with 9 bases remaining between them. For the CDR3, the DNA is TGTGCCAGCAGTGAAGAATGGGGGGACACTGAAGCTTTCTTT. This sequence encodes CASSEEWGDTEAFF.

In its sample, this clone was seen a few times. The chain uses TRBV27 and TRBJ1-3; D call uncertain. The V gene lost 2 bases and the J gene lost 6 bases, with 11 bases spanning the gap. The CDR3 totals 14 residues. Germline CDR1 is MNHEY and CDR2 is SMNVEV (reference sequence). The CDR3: CASSLPGLPNTIYF. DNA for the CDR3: TGTGCCAGCAGTTTACCAGGTCTTCCAAACACCATATATTTT.

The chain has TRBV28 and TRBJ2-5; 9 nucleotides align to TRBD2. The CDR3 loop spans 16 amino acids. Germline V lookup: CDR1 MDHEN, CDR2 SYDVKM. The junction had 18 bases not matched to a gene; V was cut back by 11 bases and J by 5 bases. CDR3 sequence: CACCWRGGGGEETQYF. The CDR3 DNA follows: TGTGCCTGCTGTTGGCGGGGGGGCGGGGGGGAGGAGACCCAGTACTTC.

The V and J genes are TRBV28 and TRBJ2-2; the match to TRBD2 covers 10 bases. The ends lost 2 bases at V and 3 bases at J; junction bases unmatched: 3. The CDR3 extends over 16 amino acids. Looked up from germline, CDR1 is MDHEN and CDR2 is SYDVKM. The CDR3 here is CASSLTSGEDTGELFF. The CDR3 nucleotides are TGTGCCAGCAGTTTAACTAGCGGGGAGGACACCGGGGAGCTGTTTTTT. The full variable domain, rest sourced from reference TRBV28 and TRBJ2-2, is DVKVTQSSRYLVKRTGEKVFLECVQDMDHENMFWYRQDPGLGLRLIYFSYDVKMKEKGDIPEGYSVSREKKERFSLILESASTNQTSMYLCASSLTSGEDTGELFFGEGSRLTVL.

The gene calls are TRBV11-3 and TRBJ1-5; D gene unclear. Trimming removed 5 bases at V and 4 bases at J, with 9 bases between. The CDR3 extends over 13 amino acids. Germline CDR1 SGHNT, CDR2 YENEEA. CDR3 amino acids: CASSVSWNQPQHF. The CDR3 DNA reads TGTGCCAGCAGCGTTTCGTGGAATCAGCCCCAGCATTTT.

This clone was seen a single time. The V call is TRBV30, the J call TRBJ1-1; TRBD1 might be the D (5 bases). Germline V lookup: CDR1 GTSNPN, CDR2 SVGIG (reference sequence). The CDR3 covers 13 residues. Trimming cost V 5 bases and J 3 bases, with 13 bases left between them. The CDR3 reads CAWRPQGYTEAFF. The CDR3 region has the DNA TGTGCCTGGCGACCTCAGGGATACACTGAAGCTTTCTTT.

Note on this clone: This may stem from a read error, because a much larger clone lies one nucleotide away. The CDR3 DNA reads TGTGCCACCAGCAGGGGGGGGGCGAACACCGGGGAGCTGTTTTTT. It specifies CATSRGGANTGELFF. The J gene is TRBJ2-2, the V gene TRBV15, with TRBD2 matching 7 bases. In germline, CDR1 is LNHNV, CDR2 YYDKDF (reference sequence). This CDR3 contains 15 residues. With 3 bases clipped from V and 0 bases from J, the junction kept 1 base outside the gene matches.

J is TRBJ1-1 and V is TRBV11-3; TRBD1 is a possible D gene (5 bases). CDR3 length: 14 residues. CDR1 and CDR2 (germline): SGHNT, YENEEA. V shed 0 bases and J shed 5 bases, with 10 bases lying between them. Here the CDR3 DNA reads TGTGCCAGCAGCTTAGACAGGGAAGGAACTGAAGCTTTCTTT. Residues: CASSLDREGTEAFF.

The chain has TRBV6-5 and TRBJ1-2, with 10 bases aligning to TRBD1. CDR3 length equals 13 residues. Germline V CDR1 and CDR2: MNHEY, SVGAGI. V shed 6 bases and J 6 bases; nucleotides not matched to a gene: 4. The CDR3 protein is CASRAGTGDGYTF. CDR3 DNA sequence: TGTGCCAGCAGGGCCGGGACAGGGGATGGCTACACCTTC.

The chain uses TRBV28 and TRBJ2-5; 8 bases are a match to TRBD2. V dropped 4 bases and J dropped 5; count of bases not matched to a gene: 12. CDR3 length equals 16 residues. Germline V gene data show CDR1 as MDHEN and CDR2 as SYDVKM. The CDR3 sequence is CASSWPGGAGAETQYF. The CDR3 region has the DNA TGTGCCAGCAGTTGGCCGGGGGGGGCGGGGGCGGAGACCCAGTACTTC.

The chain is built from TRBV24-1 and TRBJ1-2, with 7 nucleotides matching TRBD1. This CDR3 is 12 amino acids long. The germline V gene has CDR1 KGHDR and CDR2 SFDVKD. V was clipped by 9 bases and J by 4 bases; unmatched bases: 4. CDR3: CATSGDSYGYTF. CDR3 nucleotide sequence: TGTGCCACCTCGGGGGACAGCTATGGCTACACCTTC.

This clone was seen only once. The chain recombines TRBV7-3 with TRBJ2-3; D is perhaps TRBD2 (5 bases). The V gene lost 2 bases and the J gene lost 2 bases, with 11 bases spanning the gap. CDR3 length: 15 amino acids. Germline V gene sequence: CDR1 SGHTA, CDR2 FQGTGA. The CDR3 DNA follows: TGTGCCAGCAGCTTAGAGGGCACCAACACAGATACGCAGTATTTT. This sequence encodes CASSLEGTNTDTQYF. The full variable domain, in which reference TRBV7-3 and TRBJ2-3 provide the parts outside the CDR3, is GAGVSQTPSNKVTEKGKYVELRCDPISGHTALYWYRQSLGQGPEFLIYFQGTGAADDSGLPNDRFFAVRPEGSVSTLKIQRTERGDSAVYLCASSLEGTNTDTQYFGPGTRLTVL.

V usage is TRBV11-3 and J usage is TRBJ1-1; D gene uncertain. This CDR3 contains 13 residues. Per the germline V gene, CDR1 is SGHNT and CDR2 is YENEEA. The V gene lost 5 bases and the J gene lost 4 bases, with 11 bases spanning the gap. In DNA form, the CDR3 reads TGTGCCAGCAGCATCGGACTAACCACTGAAGCTTTCTTT. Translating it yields CASSIGLTTEAFF.

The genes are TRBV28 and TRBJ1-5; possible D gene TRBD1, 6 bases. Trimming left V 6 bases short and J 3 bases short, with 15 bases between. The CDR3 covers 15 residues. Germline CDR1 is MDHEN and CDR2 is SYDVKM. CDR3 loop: CASRARDRHNQPQHF. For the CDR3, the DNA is TGTGCCAGCAGGGCCCGCGACAGGCACAATCAGCCCCAGCATTTT.

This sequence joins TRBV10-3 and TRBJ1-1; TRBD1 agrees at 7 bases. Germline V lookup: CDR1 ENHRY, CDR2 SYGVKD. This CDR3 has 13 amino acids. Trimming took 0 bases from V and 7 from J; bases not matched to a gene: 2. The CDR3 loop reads CAISESTGLEAFF. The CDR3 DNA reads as TGTGCCATCAGTGAGTCGACAGGGCTTGAAGCTTTCTTT.

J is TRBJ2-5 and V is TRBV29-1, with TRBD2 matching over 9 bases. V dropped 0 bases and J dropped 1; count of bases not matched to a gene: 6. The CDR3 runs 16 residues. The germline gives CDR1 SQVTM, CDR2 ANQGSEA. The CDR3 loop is CSVEDYLAGTQETQYF. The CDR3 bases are TGCAGCGTTGAAGATTATCTAGCGGGGACCCAAGAGACCCAGTACTTC.

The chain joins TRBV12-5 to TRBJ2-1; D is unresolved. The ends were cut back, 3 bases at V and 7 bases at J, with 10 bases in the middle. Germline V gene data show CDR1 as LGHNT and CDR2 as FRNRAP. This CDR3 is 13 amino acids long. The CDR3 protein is CASGLEFGNEQFF. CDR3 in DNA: TGTGCTAGTGGTTTAGAGTTCGGTAATGAGCAGTTCTTC.

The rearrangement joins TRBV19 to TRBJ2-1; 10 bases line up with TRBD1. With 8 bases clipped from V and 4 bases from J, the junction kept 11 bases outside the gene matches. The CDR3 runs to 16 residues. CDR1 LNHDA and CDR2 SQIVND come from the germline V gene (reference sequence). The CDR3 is CASGAPRTGGYNEQFF. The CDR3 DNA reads TGTGCCAGTGGTGCCCCCCGGACAGGGGGGTACAATGAGCAGTTCTTC.

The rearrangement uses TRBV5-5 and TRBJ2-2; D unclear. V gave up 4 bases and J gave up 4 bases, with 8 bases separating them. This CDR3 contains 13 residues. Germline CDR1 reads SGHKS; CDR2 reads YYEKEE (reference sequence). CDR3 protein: CASSAGPTGELFF. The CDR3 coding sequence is TGTGCCAGCAGCGCCGGCCCCACCGGGGAGCTGTTTTTT.

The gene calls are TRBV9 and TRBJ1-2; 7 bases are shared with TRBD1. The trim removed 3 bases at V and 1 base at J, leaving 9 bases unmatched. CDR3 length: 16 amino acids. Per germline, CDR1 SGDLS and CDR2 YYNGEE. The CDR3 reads CASSGSGTDINYGYTF. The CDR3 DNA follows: TGTGCCAGCAGCGGCTCCGGGACAGATATTAACTATGGCTACACCTTC.

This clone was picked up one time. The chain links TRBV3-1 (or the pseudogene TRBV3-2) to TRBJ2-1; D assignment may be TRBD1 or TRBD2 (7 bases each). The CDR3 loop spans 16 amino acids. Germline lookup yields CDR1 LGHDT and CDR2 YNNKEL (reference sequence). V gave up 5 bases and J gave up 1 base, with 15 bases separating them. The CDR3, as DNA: TGTGCCAGCAGCAAGAGACAGGGAGGGTCCTACAATGAGCAGTTCTTC. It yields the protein CASSKRQGGSYNEQFF.

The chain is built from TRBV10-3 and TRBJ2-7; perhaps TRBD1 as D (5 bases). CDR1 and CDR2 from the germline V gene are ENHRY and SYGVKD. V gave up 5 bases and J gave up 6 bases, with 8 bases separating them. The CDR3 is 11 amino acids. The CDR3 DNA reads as TGTGCCATCAGTCAGGGTAGCGAGCAGTACTTC. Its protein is CAISQGSEQYF.

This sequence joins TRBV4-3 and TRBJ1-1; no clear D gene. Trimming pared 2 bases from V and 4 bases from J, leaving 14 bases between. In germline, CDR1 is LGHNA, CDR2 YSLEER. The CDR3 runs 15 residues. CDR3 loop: CASSQTTRRSTEAFF. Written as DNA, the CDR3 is TGCGCCAGCAGCCAAACGACAAGAAGGAGCACTGAAGCTTTCTTT.